Listed here are 27 T cell receptor beta chains from one sample, sequenced in a study of T cells in Graves' hyperthyroidism and ophthalmopathy. The investigators amplified TCR beta CDR3 regions from RNA transcripts. During a first-round RT-PCR of the TCR CDR3, the HTBI primer set was used. TCRdb processed the multiplex PCR reads anew with MiXCR; each CDR3 protein has one entry. The sample has 600,000 or so distinct CDR3 sequences; about 15% are singletons. Sample: blood. Receptor source: a woman aged 45-59 years with Graves' ophthalmopathy.

This clonotype has at least ten counts. The chain combines TRBV7-8 with TRBJ1-1; 8 nucleotides agree with TRBD1. Germline trimming cut 6 bases from V and 6 bases from J; bases unmatched to any gene: 9. This CDR3 spans 14 amino acids. The germline CDR1 and CDR2 sequences are SGHVS and FQNEAQ. The CDR3 region is CASSPQGARAEAFF. As DNA, the CDR3 is TGTGCCAGCAGTCCCCAGGGGGCCCGCGCTGAAGCTTTCTTT. The full variable domain, rest sourced from reference TRBV7-8 and TRBJ1-1, is GAGVSQSPRYKVAKRGQDVALRCDPISGHVSLFWYQQALGQGPEFLTYFQNEAQLDKSGLPSDRFFAERPEGSVSTLKIQRTQQEDSAVYLCASSPQGARAEAFFGQGTRLTVV.

A few counts support this clonotype. The CDR3 DNA follows: TGCAGCGTTGAAGATCTAGGGCTGAACACTGAAGCTTTCTTT. It specifies CSVEDLGLNTEAFF. The chain carries TRBV29-1 and TRBJ1-1, with no clear D. This CDR3 comprises 14 residues. Deletions cut 0 bases from V and 0 bases from J, with 8 bases between. Germline values: CDR1 SQVTM, CDR2 ANQGSEA.

This clonotype was observed many times. The V gene is TRBV28, the J gene TRBJ1-2; 7 bases match TRBD1. Trimming took 5 bases from V and 4 from J; bases not matched to a gene: 10. CDR1 and CDR2 from the germline V gene are MDHEN and SYDVKM. The CDR3 sequence is 15 residues long. The CDR3 coding sequence is TGTGCCAGCAGTCTAACAGGGGTCCCTAGCTATGGCTACACCTTC. Encoded protein: CASSLTGVPSYGYTF.

This clonotype was picked up many times. The chain employs TRBV18 and TRBJ2-7, with D uncertain. From germline, CDR1 is KGHSH and CDR2 LQKENI. V was clipped by 0 bases and J by 2 bases, with 5 bases between them. The CDR3 is made up of 13 amino acids. This chain's CDR3 is CASSPPSAYEQYF. CDR3 nucleotides: TGTGCCAGCTCACCACCGAGTGCCTACGAGCAGTACTTC.

The V and J genes are TRBV29-1 and TRBJ2-2; the D is unclear. This CDR3 spans 11 amino acids. CDR1 and CDR2 (germline): SQVTM, ANQGSEA. V was cut by 4 bases and J by 5 bases, with 5 bases left in between. CDR3 in DNA: TGCAGCGTTGGGTTAACCGGGGAGCTGTTTTTT. It specifies CSVGLTGELFF.

This clonotype showed up many times. V and J are TRBV30 and TRBJ1-6, with unresolved D. The CDR3 length is 13 residues. The V end lost 4 bases, the J end lost 7 bases, and 11 bases lay between the germline ends. Germline V gives CDR1 GTSNPN, CDR2 SVGIG (reference sequence). CDR3 nucleotide sequence: TGTGCCTGGAACCCTTCGGACAATTCACCCCTCCACTTT. Amino acid sequence: CAWNPSDNSPLHF.

As concerns this clonotype: A much larger clone differs from this one at a single base, so this may be a read error. The chain uses TRBV7-2 and TRBJ2-3, with D perhaps being TRBD1 or TRBD2 (5 bases each). Germline V gene data show CDR1 as SGHTA and CDR2 as FQGNSA. The CDR3 runs to 18 residues. With 1 base removed from V and 0 bases from J, the gap between germline ends came to 17 bases. CDR3 amino acids: CASSLGTRGAPSTDTQYF. Here the CDR3 DNA reads TGTGCCAGCAGCTTAGGAACTAGAGGGGCCCCTAGCACAGATACGCAGTATTTT.

This clonotype was recorded a few times. The chain couples TRBV5-1 to TRBJ1-1; D not certain. With 0 bases removed from V and 2 bases from J, the gap between germline ends came to 8 bases. The germline gives CDR1 SGHRS, CDR2 YFSETQ. This CDR3 contains 14 residues. CDR3 sequence (DNA): TGCGCCAGCAGCTTGGGGTCAGAAAACACTGAAGCTTTCTTT. Its protein is CASSLGSENTEAFF.

This clonotype was detected ten times or more. V and J are TRBV7-8 and TRBJ1-5, with 9 bases aligning to TRBD1. The germline CDR1 and CDR2 sequences are SGHVS and FQNEAQ. The CDR3 consists of 17 residues. Trimming at V came to 5 bases and at J to 2 bases, leaving 10 bases not matched to a gene. CDR3 residues: CASSARTGVQGNQPQHF. For the CDR3, the DNA is TGTGCCAGCAGCGCAAGGACAGGGGTTCAGGGCAATCAGCCCCAGCATTTT.

The sample holds many counts of this clonotype. The V call is TRBV5-4, the J call TRBJ2-3; D is undetermined. The germline V gene has CDR1 SGHNT and CDR2 YYREEE (reference sequence). CDR3 length: 18 amino acids. With 4 bases removed from V and 3 bases from J, the gap between germline ends came to 24 bases. CDR3 loop: CASSVGISPFEATDTQYF. The CDR3 region has the DNA TGTGCCAGCAGCGTAGGGATTTCGCCCTTTGAAGCGACAGATACGCAGTATTTT.

This clonotype was seen repeatedly, ten times or more. One end of the junction does not line up with germline, which may come from a read error. This chain's CDR3 is CASSQDREKLFF. CDR3 bases: TGTGCCAGCAGCCAAGACAGGGAGAAACTGTTTTTT. The chain is built from TRBV4-1 and TRBJ1-4, with 7 bases aligning to TRBD1. The CDR3 runs to 12 residues. CDR1 is MGHRA and CDR2 is YSYEKL in the germline V gene.

V and J are TRBV6-1 and TRBJ2-1, with D possibly matching TRBD2 (6 bases). V was trimmed by 9 bases and J by 7 bases, leaving 19 bases between them. This CDR3 comprises 14 residues. Germline V gene sequence: CDR1 MNHNS, CDR2 SASEGT. The CDR3 sequence: CASRTEGRGNEQFF. The CDR3 DNA is TGTGCCAGTAGGACGGAGGGCCGAGGGAATGAGCAGTTCTTC.

This clonotype has only a few counts. The chain joins TRBV29-1 to TRBJ2-3, with 7 bases lining up with TRBD1. Germline V gene data show CDR1 as SQVTM and CDR2 as ANQGSEA. J was trimmed by 6 bases and V by 0 bases; bases with no gene match: 9. This CDR3 has 15 residues. CDR3 coding DNA: TGCAGCGTTGAAGATACAGGGGAAGGGGCGGATACGCAGTATTTT. It yields the protein CSVEDTGEGADTQYF.

This clonotype has at least ten counts. V and J are TRBV28 and TRBJ1-2, with a tentative D call TRBD1 (5 bases). Germline-derived CDR1 and CDR2 are MDHEN and SYDVKM. The V end lost 6 bases, the J end lost 4 bases, and 15 bases lay between the germline ends. CDR3 length: 14 residues. CDR3 bases: TGTGCCAGCAGAATGGAGGGGCGCCTCTATGGCTACACCTTC. It codes for CASRMEGRLYGYTF.

The table lists this clonotype with a few counts. The V and J genes are TRBV27 and TRBJ1-6, with unresolved D. The CDR3 spans 15 residues. V lost 5 bases to trimming and J lost 10 bases, with 18 bases between them. The V gene's germline CDR1 is MNHEY and CDR2 SMNVEV (reference sequence). CDR3 loop: CASSLTRASVSPLHF. The CDR3 DNA reads as TGTGCCAGCAGTCTAACCCGGGCCTCCGTATCACCCCTCCACTTT.

Concerning this clonotype: This could be a read error, since a much larger clone is one nucleotide away. This chain joins TRBV15 and TRBJ2-3, with a tentative D call TRBD2 (6 bases). V gave up 2 bases and J gave up 2 bases, with 14 bases separating them. The CDR3 extends over 16 amino acids. Germline loops: CDR1 LNHNV, CDR2 YYDKDF (reference sequence). The DNA of the CDR3 is TGTGCCACCAGCAGACCCCCCGGGGGTCCCACAGATACGCAGTATTTT. Translating it yields CATSRPPGGPTDTQYF.

The table lists this clonotype with many counts. This chain links TRBV30 with TRBJ2-7; tentative D call: TRBD1 (5 bases). Germline loops: CDR1 GTSNPN, CDR2 SVGIG (reference sequence). The CDR3 is 13 amino acids. The ends were cut back, 3 bases at V and 0 bases at J, with 9 bases in the middle. CDR3 sequence: CAWSVDISYEQYF. In DNA, the CDR3 is TGTGCCTGGAGCGTGGACATCTCCTACGAGCAGTACTTC.

This clonotype occurred many times. This rearrangement joins TRBV5-1 to TRBJ2-7, with 11 bases identical to TRBD1. J lost 4 bases, V lost 8 bases, and 17 bases had no gene match. The CDR3 sequence is 17 residues long. Germline V lookup: CDR1 SGHRS, CDR2 YFSETQ. The CDR3 loop reads CARVRTGGHLFSYEQYF. CDR3 in DNA: TGCGCCAGAGTTCGGACAGGGGGCCATTTATTCTCGTACGAGCAGTACTTC.

The CDR3 DNA sequence: TGTGCCAGCACCCGCGGGCCCGCGGGAGAGACCCAGTACTTC. Translating it yields CASTRGPAGETQYF. The chain recombines TRBV28 with TRBJ2-5; possibly TRBD2 for D (5 bases). CDR3 length equals 14 residues. Germline V CDR1 and CDR2: MDHEN, SYDVKM. Trimming removed 7 bases from V and 4 bases from J, with 16 bases in between.

The rearrangement links TRBV6-1 to TRBJ2-1; TRBD1 matches at 7 bases. V lost 6 bases, J lost 8 bases, and 10 bases stayed unmatched. CDR3 length: 14 residues. The germline gives CDR1 MNHNS, CDR2 SASEGT. CDR3 bases: TGTGCCAGCAGCCTTGGACAGGAGTACGATGAGCAGTTCTTC. This encodes CASSLGQEYDEQFF.

The gene calls are TRBV6-1 and TRBJ2-2; weak D call: TRBD2 (7 bases). V was shortened by 8 bases and J by 2 bases, with 27 bases between the two germline ends. Germline CDR1 MNHNS, CDR2 SASEGT. CDR3 length: 19 residues. CDR3: CASSRGGSSANFNTGELFF. For the CDR3, the DNA is TGTGCCAGCTCCAGGGGAGGGTCTAGCGCCAATTTTAACACCGGGGAGCTGTTTTTT.

The chain employs TRBV5-1 and TRBJ1-4, with D hard to call. The germline V and J ends were trimmed by 2 bases and 4 bases, with 18 bases remaining between them. Germline loops: CDR1 SGHRS, CDR2 YFSETQ. The CDR3 is made up of 17 amino acids. This CDR3 reads CASSFFSRGAYNEKLFF. The DNA of the CDR3 is TGCGCCAGCAGCTTTTTCAGTCGAGGTGCCTATAATGAAAAACTGTTTTTT.

In its sample, this clonotype was seen many times. The CDR3 coding sequence is TGCAGTGCCAACTGGGGGGGATCCTACGAGCAGTACTTC. It is translated as CSANWGGSYEQYF. V usage is TRBV20-1 and J usage is TRBJ2-7, with 7 bases that match TRBD2. The J segment lost 1 base and the V segment lost 6 bases, leaving 6 bases of the junction unmatched. The CDR3 consists of 13 residues. Per the germline V gene, CDR1 is DFQATT and CDR2 is SNEGSKA (reference sequence).

In this sample, this clonotype turned up many times. The J gene is TRBJ2-5, the V gene TRBV7-8; 7 positions agree with TRBD2. The CDR3 runs to 15 residues. V shed 5 bases and J 3 bases; nucleotides not matched to a gene: 9. Germline CDR1 and CDR2: SGHVS and FQNEAQ. The CDR3 region has the DNA TGTGCCAGCAGCCGTTCCAGCCGGGGGGAAGAGACCCAGTACTTC. This gives the protein CASSRSSRGEETQYF. Variable domain in full (rest from reference TRBV7-8 and TRBJ2-5): GAGVSQSPRYKVAKRGQDVALRCDPISGHVSLFWYQQALGQGPEFLTYFQNEAQLDKSGLPSDRFFAERPEGSVSTLKIQRTQQEDSAVYLCASSRSSRGEETQYFGPGTRLLVL.

There are many counts of this clonotype. The chain combines TRBV6-5 with TRBJ1-2, with 7 bases fitting TRBD1. The V gene end was trimmed by 3 bases and the J gene end by 4 bases; junction bases not matched to a gene: 5. The length of the CDR3 is 14 residues. Germline V lookup: CDR1 MNHEY, CDR2 SVGAGI. The CDR3 DNA reads as TGTGCCAGCAGTTATCGACAGGGCACCTATGGCTACACCTTC. Translation gives CASSYRQGTYGYTF.

This clonotype was counted between two and nine times. The gene calls are TRBV11-3 and TRBJ1-5, with 8 bases identical to TRBD1. This CDR3 is 15 amino acids long. The J segment lost 5 bases and the V segment lost 3 bases, leaving 6 bases of the junction unmatched. Per the germline V gene, CDR1 is SGHNT and CDR2 is YENEEA. The CDR3 bases are TGTGCCAGCAGCTTTGAAGAGGACAGGGATCAGCCCCAGCATTTT. Its protein is CASSFEEDRDQPQHF.

This clonotype was seen at least ten times. This sequence joins TRBV28 and TRBJ1-5; D is uncertain. Trimming took 5 bases from V and 3 from J, leaving 2 bases between them. Germline CDR1 reads MDHEN; CDR2 reads SYDVKM. The CDR3 extends over 11 amino acids. DNA for the CDR3: TGTGCCAGCAGTCCCAATCAGCCCCAGCATTTT. Protein: CASSPNQPQHF.